The present T cell receptor (beta chain) was sequenced within a study of neurological immune-mediated disorders (dated 2019 in TCRdb). With respect to the entire study: Using UMI-based sequencing, the study compared peripheral blood TCR-beta repertoires from patients with HTLV-I-associated myelopathy (HAM/TSP), patients with multiple sclerosis, and healthy controls. The approximately 110 TCR-beta libraries covered PBMC samples along with longitudinal samples, technical triplicates, and paired sorted CD4+ and CD8+ T-cell subsets. The cohort included some 68 subjects: around 15 with HAM/TSP, about 34 with multiple sclerosis, and around 20 healthy controls. Broader findings and caveats from the paper: Expanded clones from different subjects shared no identical CDR3 amino acid sequences, which suggests that TCR-beta repertoires were private in all groups. TCR clonal expansion was greatest in HAM/TSP patients and smallest in MS patients, who ranked below even healthy controls.

Including cysteine and phenylalanine, the CDR3 has 16 amino acids. The CDR3 DNA has 48 bases and is translated from base 1. The germline V end is reduced by 6 bases and the J end by 6 bases; junction bases left unmatched: 8. CDR1 is given as SGHRS and CDR2 as YFSETQ, both from the germline V gene. cDNA was synthesized by template-switch 5'RACE using a primer with a 10-nucleotide random unique molecular identifier that tagged each TCR transcript. Every sequencing run covered 15-18 subjects and yielded more than 180 million TCR-beta sequences. The RNeasy kit was used to extract total RNA. TCR-beta VDJ regions were amplified with primers for the TCR constant region and the 5'RACE anchor, using the KAPA Real-time Library Amplification kit. A first PCR added sample indexes and Illumina adaptors, and a second PCR then raised library yield. After Ampure bead purification, the roughly 650 bp TCR product was size-selected on a 2% E-gel SizeSelection system. Before pooling, libraries had their quality checked on a Bioanalyzer, their concentration measured with Qubit, and their quantity determined with the Kapa Library Quantification kit. Paired-end 2 x 150 bp sequencing of the libraries was performed on an Illumina HiSeq 2500. To increase sequence diversity, about 25-31% phiX was spiked into each library pool. In the authors' own workflow: Quality-filtered reads were processed with the UMI-based MiGEC pipeline, which removed over 75% of raw TCR sequences during error correction. VDJ genes were aligned to IMGT germline references, and clonotypes were defined by unique CDR3 amino acid sequence plus V-J genes. VDJtools evaluated clonal expansion, Shannon diversity and CDR3 relatedness (CalcPairwiseDistances, ClusterSamples); CLCbio workbench built phylogenetic trees. A clone was classed as expanded if it had 8 or more unique UMIs, a cutoff based on coefficient-of-variation modelling across technical triplicates. In-frame beta chains were kept once TCRdb had trimmed the public reads at Q25 with fastp and called clones with MiXCR. Each CDR3 protein gets just one entry, which takes the most common genes and DNA from the rows behind it. The V and J calls shown here were made by TCRdb, not taken from the authors' results. The sample table records more than 30,000 distinct CDR3 sequences; 6% to 7.5% of these occur just once. The ten largest clones add up to under 6.5% of the sample.

This clonotype has at least ten counts. Its antigen remains unidentified. No quality values exist for individual bases; no much larger clone is one base distant. The healthy controls were volunteers from a blood bank in Maryland, USA. Sorted-subset TCR libraries were prepared from fewer than 1.3 million sorted CD4+ or CD8+ T cells. Peripheral blood was subjected to Ficoll-Hypaque density gradient centrifugation to isolate PBMCs, which were then cryopreserved in liquid nitrogen. Paired sorted CD4+ and CD8+ subsets came from healthy controls, HAM/TSP patients and MS patients. Sequencing used CD4+ T cells from blood. This clonotype was sampled from a man in his fifties in good health. This chain is built from TRBV5-1 and TRBJ2-2; 13 middle bases align to TRBD2. The CDR3 reads as follows: CASTMTSGGISGELFF. The nucleotide sequence reads as follows: TGCGCCAGCACCATGACTAGCGGGGGGATATCCGGGGAGCTGTTTTTT.